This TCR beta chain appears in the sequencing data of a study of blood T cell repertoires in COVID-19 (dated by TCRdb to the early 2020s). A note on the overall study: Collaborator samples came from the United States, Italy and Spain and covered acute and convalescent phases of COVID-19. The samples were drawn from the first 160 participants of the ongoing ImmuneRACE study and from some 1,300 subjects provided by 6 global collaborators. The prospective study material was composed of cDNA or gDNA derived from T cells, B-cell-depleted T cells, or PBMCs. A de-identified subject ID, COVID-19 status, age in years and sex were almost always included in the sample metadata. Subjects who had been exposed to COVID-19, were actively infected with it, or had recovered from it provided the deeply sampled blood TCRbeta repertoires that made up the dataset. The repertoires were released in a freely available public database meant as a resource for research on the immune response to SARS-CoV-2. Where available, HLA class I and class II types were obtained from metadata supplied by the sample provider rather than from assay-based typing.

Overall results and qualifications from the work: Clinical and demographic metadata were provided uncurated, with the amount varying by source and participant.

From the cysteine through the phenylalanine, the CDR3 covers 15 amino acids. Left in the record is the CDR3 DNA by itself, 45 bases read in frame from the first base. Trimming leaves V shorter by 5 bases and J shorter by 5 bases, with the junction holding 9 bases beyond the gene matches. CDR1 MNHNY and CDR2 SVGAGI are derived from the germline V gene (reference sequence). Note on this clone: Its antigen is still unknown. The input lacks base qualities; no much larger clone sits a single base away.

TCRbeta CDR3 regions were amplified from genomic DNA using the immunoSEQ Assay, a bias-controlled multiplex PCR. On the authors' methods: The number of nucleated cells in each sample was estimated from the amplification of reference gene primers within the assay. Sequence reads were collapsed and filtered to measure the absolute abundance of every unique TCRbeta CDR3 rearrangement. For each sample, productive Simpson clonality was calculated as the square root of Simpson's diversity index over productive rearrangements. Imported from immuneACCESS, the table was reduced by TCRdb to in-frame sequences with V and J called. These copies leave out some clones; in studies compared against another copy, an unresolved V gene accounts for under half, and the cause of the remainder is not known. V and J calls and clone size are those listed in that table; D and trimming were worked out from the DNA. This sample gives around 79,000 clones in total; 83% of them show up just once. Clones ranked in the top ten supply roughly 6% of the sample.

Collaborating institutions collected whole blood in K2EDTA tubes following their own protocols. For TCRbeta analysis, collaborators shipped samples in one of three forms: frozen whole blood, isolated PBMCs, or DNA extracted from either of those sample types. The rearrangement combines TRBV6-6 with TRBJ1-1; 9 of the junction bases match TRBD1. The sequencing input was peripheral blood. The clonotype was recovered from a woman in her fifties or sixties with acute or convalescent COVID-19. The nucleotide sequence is TGTGCCAGCAGTAGGGACAGGGAGGGTAGAACTGAAGCTTTCTTT. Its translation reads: CASSRDREGRTEAFF.